Each of the 29 T cell receptor beta chains below was sequenced from the same sample in a study of CD8 T cells in ankylosing spondylitis. Study-level points and caveats: Within ankylosing spondylitis blood, a TCR beta motif made up of eight or nine highly homologous variants appeared to be characteristic.

In TCRdb, the 5' RACE reads were re-called with MiXCR into one record per CDR3 protein. Here the sample spans 750,000 to 850,000 distinct CDR3 sequences, around 11% being singletons. Antigen specificity for these receptors is unknown. Specimen: blood, either unsorted or a sorted T cell fraction (not recorded which). The receptors were sampled from a male donor with ankylosing spondylitis.

The chain employs TRBV28 and TRBJ2-1; 7 bases are a match to TRBD2. CDR1 is MDHEN, CDR2 SYDVKM, per germline. CDR3 length: 14 amino acids. The junction had 14 bases not matched to a gene; V was cut back by 11 bases and J by 7 bases. CDR3 protein: CAVPRSGDGNEQFF. In nucleotides, the CDR3 is TGTGCCGTACCAAGGAGCGGGGACGGGAATGAGCAGTTCTTC. Full variable domain (remainder filled in from reference TRBV28 and TRBJ2-1): DVKVTQSSRYLVKRTGEKVFLECVQDMDHENMFWYRQDPGLGLRLIYFSYDVKMKEKGDIPEGYSVSREKKERFSLILESASTNQTSMYLCAVPRSGDGNEQFFGPGTRLTVL.

This clonotype was recorded at least ten times. The chain employs TRBV6-5 and TRBJ1-1; D possibly corresponds to TRBD1 (6 bases). Between the trimmed V and J ends, which lost 3 bases and 5 bases, there was a span of 13 bases. The CDR3 is 14 residues long. Per germline, CDR1 MNHEY and CDR2 SVGAGI. Written as DNA, the CDR3 is TGTGCCAGCAGTTATTTACAGGGAGGAACTGAAGCTTTCTTT. It is translated as CASSYLQGGTEAFF.

V and J are TRBV2 and TRBJ2-7, with a tentative D call TRBD1 (6 bases). Trimming took off 6 bases at V and 3 bases at J, with 18 bases between the two ends. The CDR3 length is 15 residues. Germline CDR1 reads SNHLY; CDR2 reads FYNNEI. Written as DNA, the CDR3 is TGTGCCAGCAGAACTCAAAGGGGACAAGGCTACGAGCAGTACTTC. As protein: CASRTQRGQGYEQYF.

This clonotype has a handful of counts. CDR3 in amino acids: CASSPVPASGEETQYF. CDR3 in DNA: TGTGCCAGCAGCCCCGTCCCGGCTAGCGGGGAAGAGACCCAGTACTTC. V gene TRBV7-3 combines with J gene TRBJ2-5; 9 bases fit TRBD2. The CDR3 has 16 residues. The V and J ends lost 5 bases and 3 bases, in that order; junction bases with no gene match: 10. Germline assignment: CDR1 SGHTA and CDR2 FQGTGA.

This clonotype came up a few times. The V call is TRBV11-2, the J call TRBJ2-7; 10 bases are a match to TRBD2. The CDR3 is 17 residues long. V dropped 3 bases and J dropped 5; count of bases not matched to a gene: 13. Germline V gene data show CDR1 as SGHAT and CDR2 as FQNNGV. CDR3 DNA: TGTGCCAGCAGCTTTATGTTAGCGGGAGGAAGTGTCCACGAGCAGTACTTC. Translation: CASSFMLAGGSVHEQYF.

The chain uses TRBV11-1 and TRBJ2-7; 10 nucleotides agree with TRBD1. Germline assignment: CDR1 SGHAT and CDR2 FQDESV (reference sequence). The CDR3 has 18 amino acids. Trimming cost V 4 bases and J 0 bases; bases outside gene matches: 12. In DNA, the CDR3 is TGTGCCAGCAGCTCACTTGAGACAGGGGGCCGAAGCTCCTACGAGCAGTACTTC. It is translated as CASSSLETGGRSSYEQYF.

This clonotype was seen more than once but under ten times. The rearrangement links TRBV28 to TRBJ1-2; tentatively, D is TRBD1 (5 bases). CDR3 size: 16 residues. V lost 3 bases and J lost 5, with 19 bases in between. Per germline, CDR1 MDHEN and CDR2 SYDVKM. CDR3 in DNA: TGTGCCAGCAGTTTCCCCCCAAGCGGGGGTAGGTATGGCTACACCTTC. This codes for CASSFPPSGGRYGYTF.

The rearrangement uses TRBV20-1 and TRBJ2-1; D ambiguous. The CDR3 is 13 amino acids. Germline CDR1 is DFQATT and CDR2 is SNEGSKA (reference sequence). The V gene lost 1 base and the J gene lost 3 bases, with 7 bases spanning the gap. CDR3 residues: CSARVYSYNEQFF. CDR3 DNA: TGCAGTGCTAGAGTCTACAGCTACAATGAGCAGTTCTTC.

This clonotype was recorded many times. This chain links TRBV20-1 with TRBJ1-4; D unresolved. CDR1 DFQATT and CDR2 SNEGSKA come from the germline V gene (reference sequence). This CDR3 spans 14 amino acids. Trimming pared 0 bases from V and 4 bases from J, leaving 9 bases between. CDR3 sequence (DNA): TGCAGTGCTAGAGACTGGCGGATTAATGAAAAACTGTTTTTT. It yields the protein CSARDWRINEKLFF.

This clonotype was counted between two and nine times. The chain joins TRBV20-1 to TRBJ1-4; D is unresolved. CDR3 size: 14 residues. From germline, CDR1 is DFQATT and CDR2 SNEGSKA (reference sequence). Trimming took 2 bases from V and 6 from J, leaving 13 bases between them. CDR3 residues: CSARRFGVHEKLFF. CDR3 nucleotides: TGCAGTGCTAGAAGGTTCGGGGTTCATGAAAAACTGTTTTTT.

Only a few counts were recorded for this clonotype. J is TRBJ1-2 and V is TRBV10-3; D gene unclear. Germline values: CDR1 ENHRY, CDR2 SYGVKD. V dropped 0 bases and J dropped 4 bases, with 9 bases sitting between them. The CDR3 sequence is 14 residues long. For the CDR3, the DNA is TGTGCCATCAGTGAGTCGGCAGGCGTCTATGGCTACACCTTC. Translating it yields CAISESAGVYGYTF.

A few counts support this clonotype. V usage is TRBV15 and J usage is TRBJ2-1, with D possibly matching TRBD2 (7 bases). Trimming pared 1 base from V and 3 bases from J, leaving 10 bases between. There are 15 residues in the CDR3. Germline CDR1 reads LNHNV; CDR2 reads YYDKDF (reference sequence). DNA of the CDR3: TGTGCCACCAGCAGAGCGGGGGGCCTCTACAATGAGCAGTTCTTC. Amino acids: CATSRAGGLYNEQFF.

This clonotype was observed a handful of times. V and J are TRBV5-1 and TRBJ1-1; 8 positions match TRBD1. Germline trimming cut 4 bases from V and 6 bases from J; bases unmatched to any gene: 8. CDR3 length: 14 amino acids. Germline CDR1 is SGHRS and CDR2 is YFSETQ. CDR3 loop: CASSRDRGTPEAFF. The CDR3 region has the DNA TGCGCCAGCAGCAGAGACAGGGGTACCCCTGAAGCTTTCTTT.

This clonotype showed up many times. This chain uses TRBV7-9 with TRBJ1-1; D possibly corresponds to TRBD1 (5 bases). The V gene lost 5 bases and the J gene lost 6 bases, with 16 bases spanning the gap. This CDR3 spans 14 amino acids. From germline, CDR1 is SEHNR and CDR2 FQNEAQ (reference sequence). DNA of the CDR3: TGTGCCAGCAGCCGGGCGGAGGGGAGAGCTGAAGCTTTCTTT. Residues: CASSRAEGRAEAFF.

This clonotype has more than one count but fewer than ten. The rearrangement links TRBV5-1 to TRBJ1-6; D may be TRBD1 (6 bases). The germline V gene has CDR1 SGHRS and CDR2 YFSETQ. CDR3 size: 14 residues. The V gene lost 4 bases and the J gene lost 8 bases, with 13 bases spanning the gap. The CDR3 nucleotides are TGCGCCAGCAGCCCAGGGGCGCAGGATTCACCCCTCCACTTT. Translated, it gives CASSPGAQDSPLHF.

The rearrangement joins TRBV27 to TRBJ1-1; tentatively, D is TRBD1 (6 bases). CDR3 length: 16 residues. Germline V gene sequence: CDR1 MNHEY, CDR2 SMNVEV (reference sequence). V was clipped by 1 base and J by 0 bases, with 12 bases between them. The CDR3 region is CASSLLGTNMNTEAFF. In DNA form, the CDR3 reads TGTGCCAGCAGTTTATTAGGGACAAATATGAACACTGAAGCTTTCTTT.

This clonotype was detected only a few times. V gene TRBV20-1 combines with J gene TRBJ2-1; D perhaps matches TRBD1 (5 bases). The CDR3 spans 13 residues. V was cut by 5 bases and J by 1 base, with 9 bases left in between. Per germline, CDR1 DFQATT and CDR2 SNEGSKA (reference sequence). The CDR3 DNA is TGCAGTGCTGTCCCAGGGTCCTACAATGAGCAGTTCTTC. Amino acids: CSAVPGSYNEQFF.

The V and J genes are TRBV18 and TRBJ2-3, with 8 bases fitting TRBD2. Per germline, CDR1 KGHSH and CDR2 LQKENI. This CDR3 is built from 17 residues. Losses at the gene ends were 1 base for V and 6 bases for J; bases not matched to a gene: 12. The CDR3, as DNA: TGTGCCAGCTCACCACTCGCCGGGAGGGCCCTCGGGGATACGCAGTATTTT. Its translation is CASSPLAGRALGDTQYF.

This clonotype has at least ten counts. The rearrangement links TRBV5-1 to TRBJ2-3; 11 bases match TRBD2. This CDR3 contains 18 residues. Germline CDR1 SGHRS, CDR2 YFSETQ. The V segment lost 3 bases and the J segment 0 bases; nucleotides outside the gene matches: 9. CDR3 sequence reads: CASSSGTLAGGSTDTQYF. CDR3 coding DNA: TGCGCCAGCAGCTCCGGTACTCTAGCGGGAGGTAGCACAGATACGCAGTATTTT.

This sequence joins TRBV6-2 or TRBV6-3 and TRBJ1-5; TRBD1 matches 8 bases. The V and J ends lost 6 bases and 5 bases, in that order; junction bases with no gene match: 9. The length of the CDR3 is 15 residues. The V gene's germline CDR1 is MNHEY and CDR2 SVGEGT. DNA for the CDR3: TGTGCCAGCAGCCCTATATCAGGGGGCTATCAGCCCCAGCATTTT. This codes for CASSPISGGYQPQHF.

V and J are TRBV20-1 and TRBJ1-1; D gene unclear. The CDR3 has 15 residues. Germline CDR1 DFQATT, CDR2 SNEGSKA (reference sequence). The V and J ends lost 6 bases and 0 bases respectively, with 17 bases between them. CDR3 in DNA: TGCAGTGCCGCGGACCGCGGGTGGATGAACACTGAAGCTTTCTTT. This codes for CSAADRGWMNTEAFF.

This clonotype was seen a handful of times. This chain links TRBV18 with TRBJ2-7, with TRBD1 as a possible D gene (5 bases). CDR1 and CDR2 (germline): KGHSH, LQKENI. The V gene lost 2 bases and the J gene lost 3 bases, with 14 bases spanning the gap. This CDR3 comprises 15 residues. The CDR3, as DNA: TGTGCCAGCTCACCAGGGCCCGACAGTTTCTACGAGCAGTACTTC. It is translated as CASSPGPDSFYEQYF.

The J gene is TRBJ2-3, the V gene TRBV5-1, with D unclear. Germline CDR1 reads SGHRS; CDR2 reads YFSETQ. The CDR3 spans 15 residues. V was clipped by 1 base and J by 0 bases, with 9 bases between them. The DNA for the CDR3 is TGCGCCAGCAGCTTGAAACAGCCTAGCACAGATACGCAGTATTTT. It specifies CASSLKQPSTDTQYF.

This sequence joins TRBV19 and TRBJ1-2; the D is unclear. The CDR3 length is 18 residues. V dropped 0 bases and J dropped 1 base, with 18 bases sitting between them. Germline lookup yields CDR1 LNHDA and CDR2 SQIVND (reference sequence). The CDR3 loop reads CASSIDPRLDMNNYGYTF. The CDR3 bases are TGTGCCAGTAGTATAGATCCTCGCCTTGACATGAATAACTATGGCTACACCTTC.

This clonotype was counted only a few times. The chain employs TRBV7-9 and TRBJ2-1; 8 nucleotides line up with TRBD2. Germline trimming cut 4 bases from V and 3 bases from J; bases unmatched to any gene: 5. This CDR3 comprises 15 residues. Germline CDR1 and CDR2: SEHNR and FQNEAQ (reference sequence). The CDR3 loop is CASSSGLAFYNEQFF. The CDR3 DNA follows: TGTGCCAGCAGCTCTGGACTAGCCTTCTACAATGAGCAGTTCTTC.

This clonotype was seen at least ten times. The V gene is TRBV6-5, the J gene TRBJ2-7; no clear D gene. This CDR3 contains 14 residues. CDR1 and CDR2 (germline): MNHEY, SVGAGI. Trimming removed 0 bases at V and 0 bases at J, with 6 bases between. CDR3 DNA sequence: TGTGCCAGCAGTTACTCAAGAACCTCCTACGAGCAGTACTTC. It specifies CASSYSRTSYEQYF.

This clonotype was seen a handful of times. The rearrangement joins TRBV28 to TRBJ2-7; maybe TRBD1 (5 bases). From germline, CDR1 is MDHEN and CDR2 SYDVKM. Trimming left V 2 bases short and J 4 bases short, with 12 bases between. This CDR3 is built from 14 residues. Here the CDR3 DNA reads TGTGCCAGCAGTTTAGGGGCAGGGAAGTACGAGCAGTACTTC. This translates into CASSLGAGKYEQYF. Using reference TRBV28 and TRBJ2-7 for the parts outside the CDR3, the full variable domain is DVKVTQSSRYLVKRTGEKVFLECVQDMDHENMFWYRQDPGLGLRLIYFSYDVKMKEKGDIPEGYSVSREKKERFSLILESASTNQTSMYLCASSLGAGKYEQYFGPGTRLTVT.

This clonotype was seen more than once but under ten times. The V and J genes are TRBV20-1 and TRBJ2-5, with TRBD2 identical over 13 bases. This CDR3 comprises 18 residues. CDR1 is DFQATT and CDR2 is SNEGSKA in the germline V gene (reference sequence). V lost 0 bases and J lost 7; bases outside the gene matches: 14. As DNA, the CDR3 is TGCAGTGCTAGAGATATTGGGACTAGCGGGGCACTAGAGGGGACCCAGTACTTC. It translates to CSARDIGTSGALEGTQYF.

This clonotype was seen repeatedly, ten times or more. The chain combines TRBV15 with TRBJ1-5, with D unresolved. This CDR3 has 14 amino acids. The germline V and J ends were trimmed by 3 bases and 3 bases, with 9 bases remaining between them. Germline CDR1 is LNHNV and CDR2 is YYDKDF (reference sequence). Written as DNA, the CDR3 is TGTGCCACCAGCAGTCACGGACCCAATCAGCCCCAGCATTTT. Amino acids: CATSSHGPNQPQHF. Complete variable domain (other parts from reference TRBV15 and TRBJ1-5): DAMVIQNPRYQVTQFGKPVTLSCSQTLNHNVMYWYQQKSSQAPKLLFHYYDKDFNNEADTPDNFQSRRPNTSFCFLDIRSPGLGDTAMYLCATSSHGPNQPQHFGDGTRLSIL.